A single sample gave rise to the 22 T cell receptor beta chains below, sequenced in a study of radiotherapy plus CTLA-4 blockade in lung cancer. TCRdb's copy holds only in-frame clones and misses some; the assay was immunoSEQ multiplex PCR. The sample carries 15,000 to 20,000 clones, 86% recorded once. This material consisted of peripheral blood, taken from a patient treated with radiotherapy plus ipilimumab. All receptors derive from a human donor with non-small cell lung cancer whose response to radiotherapy plus ipilimumab could not be evaluated.

In DNA form, the CDR3 reads TGTGCCAGCAGGGTCGGGACTGCCTACAATGAGCAGTTCTTC. This gives the protein CASRVGTAYNEQFF. This sequence joins TRBV2 and TRBJ2-1, with a possible D match to TRBD2 (6 bases). The germline CDR1 and CDR2 sequences are SNHLY and FYNNEI. The CDR3 sequence is 14 residues long. V dropped 6 bases and J dropped 2 bases, with 11 bases sitting between them.

The chain employs TRBV7-2 and TRBJ1-1; D is perhaps TRBD1 (5 bases). Trimming shortened V by 5 bases and J by 5 bases, and 12 bases separated the two germline ends. This CDR3 is 13 amino acids long. CDR1 and CDR2 from the germline V gene are SGHTA and FQGNSA. This chain's CDR3 is CASSLFGGTEAFF. The CDR3, as DNA: TGTGCCAGCAGCCTATTCGGGGGTACTGAAGCTTTCTTT.

The chain recombines TRBV15 with TRBJ2-5; no clear D gene. This CDR3 spans 17 amino acids. The V end was cut by 5 bases, the J end by 4 bases, with 23 bases between. CDR1 LNHNV and CDR2 YYDKDF come from the germline V gene (reference sequence). DNA of the CDR3: TGTGCCACCAGCTCCCAAGAGACCTACTCGAGGTCAGAGACCCAGTACTTC. Protein sequence: CATSSQETYSRSETQYF.

The chain carries TRBV19 and TRBJ2-6; 10 bases align to TRBD1. V lost 10 bases, J lost 0 bases, and 12 bases stayed unmatched. CDR1 LNHDA and CDR2 SQIVND come from the germline V gene (reference sequence). This CDR3 region has 18 residues. In DNA, the CDR3 is TGTGCCACCAAAGGGTGGGGACAGGGGCCCTCTGGGGCCAACGTCCTGACTTTC. It encodes CATKGWGQGPSGANVLTF.

The sample holds a few counts of this clone. The J gene is TRBJ2-1, the V gene TRBV28; the D gene is possibly TRBD1 (5 bases). This CDR3 comprises 15 residues. V lost 2 bases, J lost 6 bases, and 14 bases lay in between. CDR1 is MDHEN and CDR2 is SYDVKM in the germline V gene. Here the CDR3 DNA reads TGTGCCAGCAGTTTAATCCCACCAAGGGGCAATGAGCAGTTCTTC. Translating it yields CASSLIPPRGNEQFF. Full variable domain (remainder filled in from reference TRBV28 and TRBJ2-1): DVKVTQSSRYLVKRTGEKVFLECVQDMDHENMFWYRQDPGLGLRLIYFSYDVKMKEKGDIPEGYSVSREKKERFSLILESASTNQTSMYLCASSLIPPRGNEQFFGPGTRLTVL.

V and J are TRBV28 and TRBJ1-4, with D perhaps matching TRBD1 (6 bases). Per the germline V gene, CDR1 is MDHEN and CDR2 is SYDVKM. V gave up 3 bases and J gave up 13 bases, with 15 bases separating them. CDR3 length equals 13 residues. In DNA, the CDR3 is TGTGCCAGCAGTTTCCCCAGGGGTAGAGGACTGTTTTTT. It encodes CASSFPRGRGLFF. Full variable domain (remainder filled in from reference TRBV28 and TRBJ1-4): DVKVTQSSRYLVKRTGEKVFLECVQDMDHENMFWYRQDPGLGLRLIYFSYDVKMKEKGDIPEGYSVSREKKERFSLILESASTNQTSMYLCASSFPRGRGLFFGSGTQLSVL.

This chain joins TRBV2 and TRBJ1-5; D remains ambiguous. V was trimmed by 2 bases and J by 7 bases, leaving 15 bases between them. The germline V gene encodes CDR1 SNHLY and CDR2 FYNNEI. The CDR3 is made up of 15 amino acids. CDR3 nucleotides: TGTGCCAGCAGTGAACGTGTTGAGGGCTACCAGCCCCAGCATTTT. Translation: CASSERVEGYQPQHF.

The CDR3, as DNA: TGTGCCAGCAGCATCCTTGAGGGTGAGCAGTTCTTC. It specifies CASSILEGEQFF. The chain links TRBV7-6 to TRBJ2-1; TRBD2 might be the D (5 bases). The V gene's germline CDR1 is SGHVS and CDR2 FNYEAQ. This CDR3 has 12 residues. Trimming left V 5 bases short and J 9 bases short, with 11 bases between. Full variable domain (remainder filled in from reference TRBV7-6 and TRBJ2-1): GAGVSQSPRYKVTKRGQDVALRCDPISGHVSLYWYRQALGQGPEFLTYFNYEAQQDKSGLPNDRFSAERPEGSISTLTIQRTEQRDSAMYRCASSILEGEQFFGPGTRLTVL.

This chain uses TRBV19 with TRBJ1-5; 9 bases fit TRBD1. The V and J ends lost 9 bases and 6 bases, in that order; junction bases with no gene match: 9. The V gene's germline CDR1 is LNHDA and CDR2 SQIVND (reference sequence). This CDR3 contains 14 residues. The CDR3 here is CARNPQGAGQPQHF. The CDR3 bases are TGTGCCAGAAATCCACAGGGGGCTGGTCAGCCCCAGCATTTT. Full variable domain (rest looked up from reference TRBV19 and TRBJ1-5): DGGITQSPKYLFRKEGQNVTLSCEQNLNHDAMYWYRQDPGQGLRLIYYSQIVNDFQKGDIAEGYSVSREKKESFPLTVTSAQKNPTAFYLCARNPQGAGQPQHFGDGTRLSIL.

The count of this clone is one. This chain connects TRBV9 to TRBJ2-7, with 10 bases that match TRBD1. In germline, CDR1 is SGDLS, CDR2 YYNGEE. V was pared by 3 bases and J by 3 bases, with 3 bases of the junction left unmatched. The CDR3 has 14 amino acids. The CDR3: CASSADRGRYEQYF. CDR3 DNA: TGTGCCAGCAGCGCAGACAGGGGGCGCTACGAGCAGTACTTC.

The rearrangement uses TRBV7-3 and TRBJ2-1; 10 positions match TRBD2. The CDR3 length is 15 residues. V shed 3 bases and J 9 bases; nucleotides not matched to a gene: 8. Germline lookup yields CDR1 SGHTA and CDR2 FQGTGA. This chain's CDR3 is CASSLGTSATTEQFF. The DNA of the CDR3 is TGTGCCAGCAGCTTGGGGACTAGCGCGACGACTGAGCAGTTCTTC.

The chain employs TRBV7-9 and TRBJ2-1, with 9 bases matching TRBD1. This CDR3 has 16 amino acids. Germline lookup yields CDR1 SEHNR and CDR2 FQNEAQ (reference sequence). V was clipped by 3 bases and J by 7 bases; unmatched bases: 10. CDR3 DNA sequence: TGTGCCAGCAGCTTCCCGGACAGGGGTACGGGTAATGAGCAGTTCTTC. Its protein is CASSFPDRGTGNEQFF.

The V call is TRBV28, the J call TRBJ1-1; unclear D gene. Between the trimmed V and J ends, which lost 2 bases and 1 base, there was a span of 8 bases. Per germline, CDR1 MDHEN and CDR2 SYDVKM. This CDR3 is 14 amino acids long. The CDR3 sequence: CASSLGNPNTEAFF. DNA for the CDR3: TGTGCCAGCAGTTTAGGCAACCCGAACACTGAAGCTTTCTTT. The full variable domain, with the rest looked up from reference TRBV28 and TRBJ1-1, is DVKVTQSSRYLVKRTGEKVFLECVQDMDHENMFWYRQDPGLGLRLIYFSYDVKMKEKGDIPEGYSVSREKKERFSLILESASTNQTSMYLCASSLGNPNTEAFFGQGTRLTVV.

V usage is TRBV28 and J usage is TRBJ1-5; a weak D match, TRBD1 (5 bases). The length of the CDR3 is 18 residues. Germline V gives CDR1 MDHEN, CDR2 SYDVKM. Trimming stripped 7 bases from V and 2 bases from J, with 24 bases between. CDR3 region: CASMRGAGALEGNQPQHF. CDR3 in DNA: TGTGCCAGCATGCGCGGGGCGGGAGCCCTTGAGGGCAATCAGCCCCAGCATTTT.

This sequence joins TRBV2 and TRBJ2-7, with D possibly being TRBD2 (5 bases). The V gene lost 4 bases and the J gene lost 10 bases, with 17 bases spanning the gap. The V gene's germline CDR1 is SNHLY and CDR2 FYNNEI. This CDR3 is built from 13 residues. CDR3 sequence (DNA): TGTGCCAGCAGTGTCGAGGCCAGAGGGAGACAGTACTTC. Translated: CASSVEARGRQYF.

This chain connects TRBV28 to TRBJ2-7; D is uncertain. From germline, CDR1 is MDHEN and CDR2 SYDVKM. The CDR3 is 13 residues long. V was clipped by 4 bases and J by 6 bases, with 13 bases between them. This CDR3 is CASSSSLGREQYF. CDR3 sequence (DNA): TGTGCCAGCAGTTCCTCGCTTGGGCGCGAGCAGTACTTC.

The V gene is TRBV6-5, the J gene TRBJ1-5; possible D gene TRBD1, 5 bases. The CDR3 has 15 amino acids. Trimming shortened V by 0 bases and J by 2 bases, and 8 bases separated the two germline ends. Germline assignment: CDR1 MNHEY and CDR2 SVGAGI. CDR3 sequence (DNA): TGTGCCAGCAGTTACTCGGGGCTCGGCAATCAGCCCCAGCATTTT. This codes for CASSYSGLGNQPQHF.

This clone was found a few times. The V and J genes are TRBV6-5 and TRBJ2-1; 10 positions match TRBD1. CDR1 is MNHEY and CDR2 is SVGAGI in the germline V gene. Unmatched junction bases numbered 10, after V lost 6 bases and J lost 8 bases. This CDR3 spans 15 amino acids. DNA for the CDR3: TGTGCCAGCAGGGGAGACAGGGGGCGCCTGGATGAGCAGTTCTTC. This codes for CASRGDRGRLDEQFF.

The chain recombines TRBV2 with TRBJ2-3; 8 bases fit TRBD1. Trimming removed 4 bases from V and 6 bases from J; junction bases left unmatched: 6. This CDR3 has 14 residues. Germline CDR1 SNHLY, CDR2 FYNNEI. As DNA, the CDR3 is TGTGCCAGCAGTGTCGGACAGGGTTACGATACGCAGTATTTT. Its translation is CASSVGQGYDTQYF.

CDR3 nucleotides: TGTGCCAGCAGCTTAGCACTCCTCCTGGGGGCTAGCACAGATACGCAGTATTTT. Its protein is CASSLALLLGASTDTQYF. This chain connects TRBV11-2 to TRBJ2-3; weak D call: TRBD1 (6 bases). Germline V CDR1 and CDR2: SGHAT, FQNNGV. V was trimmed by 1 base and J by 0 bases, leaving 17 bases between them. The length of the CDR3 is 18 residues.

The chain couples TRBV18 to TRBJ2-7; D remains ambiguous. Germline V lookup: CDR1 KGHSH, CDR2 LQKENI. This CDR3 region has 12 residues. V was cut by 2 bases and J by 6 bases, with 8 bases left in between. The CDR3 nucleotides are TGTGCCAGCTCACCATCAAGCGCCGAGCAGTACTTC. The encoded protein is CASSPSSAEQYF.

The CDR3: CASSSEGEAFF. As DNA, the CDR3 is TGTGCCAGCAGTTCAGAGGGTGAAGCTTTCTTT. J is TRBJ1-1 and V is TRBV6-5; D unresolved. CDR1 MNHEY and CDR2 SVGAGI come from the germline V gene. Trimming removed 4 bases from V and 7 bases from J, with 7 bases in between. The CDR3 is 11 residues long.